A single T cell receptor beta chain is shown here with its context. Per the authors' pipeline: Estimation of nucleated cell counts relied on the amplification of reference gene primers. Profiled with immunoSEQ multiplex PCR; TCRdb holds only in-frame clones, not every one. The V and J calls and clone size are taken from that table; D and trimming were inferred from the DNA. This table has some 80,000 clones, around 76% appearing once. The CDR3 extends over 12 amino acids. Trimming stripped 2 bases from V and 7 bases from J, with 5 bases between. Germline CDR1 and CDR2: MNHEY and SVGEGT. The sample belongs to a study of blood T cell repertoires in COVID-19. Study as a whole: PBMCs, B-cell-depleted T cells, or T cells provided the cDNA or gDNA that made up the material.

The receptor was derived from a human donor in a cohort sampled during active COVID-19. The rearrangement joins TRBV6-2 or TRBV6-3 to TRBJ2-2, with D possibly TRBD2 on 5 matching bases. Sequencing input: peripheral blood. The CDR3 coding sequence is TGTGCCAGCAGTTACGAGGGCGGGGAGCTGTTTTTT. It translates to CASSYEGGELFF.